These 25 T cell receptor beta chains were all obtained from the same sample, sequenced in a study of T cells in Graves' hyperthyroidism and ophthalmopathy. The source material, RNA transcripts, was used to amplify TCR beta CDR3 regions. Carried out on the TCR CDR3, a first-round RT-PCR used the HTBI primer set. TCRdb re-called the multiplex PCR reads through MiXCR, storing one row per CDR3 protein. The sample includes about 320,000 distinct CDR3 sequences, over 15% seen only once; the top ten take around 33%. Sequenced: blood. All receptors come from a man aged 25 to 40 with Graves' hyperthyroidism.

The J gene is TRBJ2-2, the V gene TRBV24-1; 8 bases are shared with TRBD2. J gave up 6 bases and V 7 bases, and 9 bases lay outside the gene matches. The CDR3 length is 15 residues. Germline V gene data show CDR1 as KGHDR and CDR2 as SFDVKD. The DNA of the CDR3 is TGTGCCACCAGAAGCAGCGGGAGTAGTTCCGGGGAGCTGTTTTTT. Protein: CATRSSGSSSGELFF.

The sample holds many counts of this clonotype. Here the CDR3 DNA reads TGTGCCAGCAGCTCAGCCGGGACAGGGAGGTTGGGCACTGAAGCTTTCTTT. Its protein is CASSSAGTGRLGTEAFF. The genes are TRBV11-3 and TRBJ1-1; 9 bases align to TRBD1. Germline V gene lookup returns CDR1 SGHNT and CDR2 YENEEA. The length of the CDR3 is 17 residues. J gave up 4 bases and V 4 bases, and 13 bases lay outside the gene matches.

In its sample, this clonotype was seen many times. V usage is TRBV18 and J usage is TRBJ2-7; 10 positions match TRBD2. The CDR3 is 14 amino acids. CDR1 is KGHSH, CDR2 LQKENI, per germline. Trimming at V came to 3 bases and at J to 5 bases, leaving 4 bases not matched to a gene. The chain's CDR3 is CASSPPGLANEQYF. The CDR3 coding sequence is TGTGCCAGCTCACCTCCGGGACTAGCGAACGAGCAGTACTTC.

The table lists this clonotype with many counts. The rearrangement links TRBV27 to TRBJ2-7, with 7 bases matching TRBD1. Germline loops: CDR1 MNHEY, CDR2 SMNVEV (reference sequence). J gave up 8 bases and V 4 bases, and 26 bases lay outside the gene matches. The length of the CDR3 is 19 residues. DNA for the CDR3: TGTGCCAGCAGTTCCCCCACCCGGACAGGAAGGAGCATGGCGAGACAGCAGTACTTC. Amino acid sequence: CASSSPTRTGRSMARQQYF.

This clonotype was seen ten or more times. V usage is TRBV7-2 and J usage is TRBJ1-3; D unclear. The CDR3 runs 15 residues. Trimming stripped 1 base from V and 4 bases from J, with 11 bases between. The germline V gene encodes CDR1 SGHTA and CDR2 FQGNSA. Here the CDR3 DNA reads TGTGCCAGCAGCTTAGGAGAGCGATTGGGAAACACCATATATTTT. It translates to CASSLGERLGNTIYF.

This clonotype was seen ten or more times. The chain uses TRBV2 and TRBJ1-4; unclear D gene. Germline-derived CDR1 and CDR2 are SNHLY and FYNNEI. The V end lost 7 bases, the J end lost 5 bases, and 14 bases lay between the germline ends. CDR3 size: 14 residues. The CDR3 sequence: CASNRQRGNEKLFF. The CDR3 DNA is TGTGCCAGCAATCGGCAGCGAGGAAATGAAAAACTGTTTTTT.

This clonotype was observed a handful of times. The V gene is TRBV10-3, the J gene TRBJ1-4; D gene ambiguous. The CDR3 loop spans 12 amino acids. V was trimmed by 3 bases and J by 8 bases, leaving 7 bases between them. The germline CDR1 and CDR2 sequences are ENHRY and SYGVKD. In nucleotides, the CDR3 is TGTGCCATCAGTGAACAGAGGGAAAAACTGTTTTTT. This sequence encodes CAISEQREKLFF.

This clonotype was detected a few times. J is TRBJ2-7 and V is TRBV30, with D perhaps TRBD2 (6 bases). This CDR3 comprises 16 residues. Trimming left V 0 bases short and J 3 bases short, with 18 bases between. Per the germline V gene, CDR1 is GTSNPN and CDR2 is SVGIG (reference sequence). The CDR3 loop reads CAWSVGAGRQFYEQYF. As DNA, the CDR3 is TGTGCCTGGAGTGTGGGAGCGGGTAGGCAGTTCTACGAGCAGTACTTC.

This clonotype was seen just once. A much larger clone lies a single base off, so this may be a read error. The gene calls are TRBV6-5 and TRBJ2-7; weak D call: TRBD1 (6 bases). There are 13 residues in the CDR3. Germline V gene lookup returns CDR1 MNHEY and CDR2 SVGAGI. The CDR3 protein is CAISYGQRYEQYF. In DNA form, the CDR3 reads TGTGCCATCAGTTACGGACAGCGGTACGAGCAGTACTTC.

V and J are TRBV29-1 and TRBJ2-1; no clear D. Per the germline V gene, CDR1 is SQVTM and CDR2 is ANQGSEA. V dropped 4 bases and J dropped 0 bases, with 7 bases sitting between them. The CDR3 is 13 amino acids. CDR3 protein: CSVVRTSYNEQFF. The CDR3 DNA reads TGCAGCGTTGTCAGGACCTCCTACAATGAGCAGTTCTTC.

Many counts were recorded for this clonotype. The chain has TRBV11-2 and TRBJ2-1; D is possibly TRBD2 (7 bases). This CDR3 region has 15 residues. CDR1 and CDR2 (germline): SGHAT, FQNNGV. V lost 3 bases to trimming and J lost 3 bases, with 12 bases between them. CDR3: CASSFQGGGYNEQFF. The CDR3 DNA reads TGTGCCAGCAGCTTCCAGGGAGGGGGCTACAATGAGCAGTTCTTC.

This chain links TRBV2 with TRBJ1-5, with D unclear. The CDR3 consists of 14 residues. Germline V gene data show CDR1 as SNHLY and CDR2 as FYNNEI. Trimming took off 2 bases at V and 8 bases at J, with 13 bases between the two ends. The CDR3 coding sequence is TGTGCCAGCAGTGAATACTTCCAGATGGAGCCCCAGCATTTT. Protein: CASSEYFQMEPQHF.

A few counts support this clonotype. The chain joins TRBV20-1 to TRBJ2-3; D is unclear. This CDR3 contains 15 residues. Trimming removed 3 bases from V and 4 bases from J, with 17 bases in between. The germline V gene encodes CDR1 DFQATT and CDR2 SNEGSKA (reference sequence). CDR3 nucleotide sequence: TGCAGTGCTAGCCTCCTGCAACCCGAATCAGATACGCAGTATTTT. Its protein is CSASLLQPESDTQYF.

This clonotype was counted at least ten times. The chain couples TRBV27 to TRBJ2-7, with TRBD1 matching 9 bases. Germline CDR1 is MNHEY and CDR2 is SMNVEV (reference sequence). The CDR3 loop spans 13 amino acids. V was clipped by 4 bases and J by 5 bases; unmatched bases: 3. CDR3 protein: CASSSTGGHEQYF. The CDR3 DNA reads TGTGCCAGCAGTTCCACAGGGGGCCACGAGCAGTACTTC.

The rearrangement links TRBV11-3 to TRBJ1-1; 7 bases fit TRBD1. CDR1 is SGHNT, CDR2 YENEEA, per germline. The ends lost 6 bases at V and 5 bases at J; junction bases unmatched: 9. This CDR3 comprises 14 residues. The CDR3 DNA reads TGTGCCAGCAGTCCGTCCCCAGGGGGAACTGAAGCTTTCTTT. Its protein is CASSPSPGGTEAFF.

A remark on this clonotype: A read error is possible here, since a much larger clone lies one base away. This chain joins TRBV6-1 and TRBJ1-1; possible D gene TRBD1, 6 bases. The CDR3 sequence is 14 residues long. V was pared by 11 bases and J by 1 base, with 17 bases between. From germline, CDR1 is MNHNS and CDR2 SASEGT. The CDR3 DNA is TGTGCCGGCTCGAAGGGGGTGGAGAACACTGAAGCTTTCTTT. Translating it yields CAGSKGVENTEAFF.

This clonotype has only a few counts. The rearrangement uses TRBV28 and TRBJ2-7, with D tentatively TRBD1 (5 bases). V was cut by 1 base and J by 7 bases, with 14 bases left in between. Germline-derived CDR1 and CDR2 are MDHEN and SYDVKM. This CDR3 spans 14 amino acids. This chain's CDR3 is CASSLSGSGREQYF. Written as DNA, the CDR3 is TGTGCCAGCAGTTTATCCGGGTCAGGGCGGGAGCAGTACTTC. The whole variable domain, filled in from reference TRBV28 and TRBJ2-7, reads DVKVTQSSRYLVKRTGEKVFLECVQDMDHENMFWYRQDPGLGLRLIYFSYDVKMKEKGDIPEGYSVSREKKERFSLILESASTNQTSMYLCASSLSGSGREQYFGPGTRLTVT.

The gene calls are TRBV11-2 and TRBJ2-1; D might be TRBD2 (6 bases). Trimming took 5 bases from V and 8 from J, leaving 13 bases between them. The germline V gene encodes CDR1 SGHAT and CDR2 FQNNGV. This CDR3 has 13 amino acids. The CDR3 sequence is CASSPGGGDEQFF. CDR3 in DNA: TGTGCCAGCAGCCCGGGTGGAGGGGATGAGCAGTTCTTC.

In its sample, this clonotype was seen a few times. This chain uses TRBV11-1 with TRBJ2-3; the D is unclear. V lost 2 bases and J lost 3, with 3 bases in between. CDR1 is SGHAT, CDR2 FQDESV, per germline (reference sequence). CDR3 size: 12 residues. CDR3 nucleotide sequence: TGTGCCAGCAGCTTAATTACAGATACGCAGTATTTT. Encoded protein: CASSLITDTQYF.

This clonotype was observed at least ten times. This chain connects TRBV11-3 to TRBJ2-1; 10 bases align to TRBD2. The CDR3 is 15 residues long. The V and J ends lost 0 bases and 9 bases, in that order; junction bases with no gene match: 5. CDR1 SGHNT and CDR2 YENEEA come from the germline V gene. CDR3 coding DNA: TGTGCCAGCAGCTTAGATCCTAGCGGGAGCTCTGAGCAGTTCTTC. It codes for CASSLDPSGSSEQFF.

About this clonotype itself: The junction departs from germline at one end; a sequencing error may be responsible. The gene calls are TRBV5-1 and TRBJ2-3, with D possibly TRBD1 on 5 matching bases. CDR1 and CDR2 (germline): SGHRS, YFSETQ. CDR3 length equals 14 residues. As DNA, the CDR3 is TGCGCCAGCAAATACGTGCAGGGCGCAGATACTCAGTATTTT. Protein: CASKYVQGADTQYF. The full variable domain, its missing parts supplied by reference TRBV5-1 and TRBJ2-3, is KAGVTQTPRYLIKTRGQQVTLSCSPISGHRSVSWYQQTPGQGLQFLFEYFSETQRNKGNFPGRFSGRQFSNSRSEMNVSTLELGDSALYLCASKYVQGADTQYFGPGTRLTVL.

This CDR3 is CAISDGTVDTQYF. The CDR3 region has the DNA TGTGCCATCAGTGACGGGACAGTTGATACGCAGTATTTT. The chain has TRBV10-3 and TRBJ2-3; 7 bases line up with TRBD1. There are 13 residues in the CDR3. Germline trimming cut 3 bases from V and 6 bases from J; bases unmatched to any gene: 3. Per germline, CDR1 ENHRY and CDR2 SYGVKD.

This clonotype was seen more than once but under ten times. The V gene is TRBV15, the J gene TRBJ2-1; D call uncertain. V was clipped by 0 bases and J by 1 base, with 10 bases between them. CDR1 and CDR2 from the germline V gene are LNHNV and YYDKDF (reference sequence). This CDR3 spans 16 amino acids. Here the CDR3 DNA reads TGTGCCACCAGCAGAGATGGGTGGGCGTCCTACAATGAGCAGTTCTTC. Protein: CATSRDGWASYNEQFF.

This clonotype was found many times. The rearrangement uses TRBV7-2 and TRBJ2-7, with TRBD2 matching 14 bases. After removal of 1 base from V and 9 bases from J, the junction contained 8 bases not matched to a gene. CDR1 SGHTA and CDR2 FQGNSA come from the germline V gene. This CDR3 is built from 16 residues. The CDR3 region is CASSLDAGLAGVWQYF. Written as DNA, the CDR3 is TGTGCCAGCAGCTTAGATGCGGGACTAGCGGGAGTATGGCAGTACTTC.

The V call is TRBV29-1, the J call TRBJ1-2; D remains ambiguous. CDR3 size: 13 residues. The V end lost 4 bases, the J end lost 3 bases, and 12 bases lay between the germline ends. Germline V lookup: CDR1 SQVTM, CDR2 ANQGSEA. The CDR3 sequence: CSVASVGYYGYTF. For the CDR3, the DNA is TGCAGCGTTGCCTCGGTGGGTTACTATGGCTACACCTTC. Full variable domain (remainder filled in from reference TRBV29-1 and TRBJ1-2): SAVISQKPSRDICQRGTSLTIQCQVDSQVTMMFWYRQQPGQSLTLIATANQGSEATYESGFVIDKFPISRPNLTFSTLTVSNMSPEDSSIYLCSVASVGYYGYTFGSGTRLTVV.